This is a list of T cell receptor beta chains from one sample in a study of control samples from healthy donors and cancer patients. Profiling relied on immunoSEQ multiplex PCR, and the TCRdb table lists in-frame clones only, not all of them. The repertoire holds approximately 150,000 clones, roughly 94% seen once, with about 14% in the top ten. Material for sequencing was PBMCs. The receptors were sampled from a man in his 60s with colorectal cancer. CDR3s include the opening cysteine and the closing phenylalanine or tryptophan. D genes are given only for firm matches. Clone size, where shown, is once, few, many, or a class for clones that have expanded.

D: -
size: few
V: TRBV30
J: TRBJ1-4
CDR3: CAWSVQSGEKLFF
DNA: TGTGCCTGGAGTGTACAATCAGGGGAAAAACTGTTTTTT

D: -
size: -
V: TRBV18
J: TRBJ2-5
CDR3: CASSPQQETQYF
DNA: TGTGCCAGCTCACCGCAGCAAGAGACCCAGTACTTC

D: -
size: -
V: TRBV28
J: TRBJ1-1
CDR3: CASSFSPGGGTEAFF
DNA: TGTGCCAGCAGTTTCTCCCCCGGGGGGGGCACTGAAGCTTTCTTT

D: TRBD1
size: -
V: TRBV6-5
J: TRBJ1-1
CDR3: CASRTGATEAFF
DNA: TGTGCCAGCCGGACAGGGGCGACTGAAGCTTTCTTT

D: -
size: -
V: TRBV12-3/TRBV12-4
J: TRBJ1-5
CDR3: CASSFIGNQPQHF
DNA: TGTGCCAGCAGTTTCATTGGGAATCAGCCCCAGCATTTT

D: -
size: -
V: TRBV30
J: TRBJ1-5
CDR3: CASTGRGNQPQHF
DNA: TGTGCCTCCACTGGTAGGGGCAATCAGCCCCAGCATTTT

D: -
size: -
V: TRBV30
J: TRBJ1-6
CDR3: CAWTAGSHHNSPLHF
DNA: TGTGCCTGGACGGCGGGCAGCCACCATAATTCACCCCTCCACTTT

D: -
size: -
V: TRBV6-1
J: TRBJ1-6
CDR3: CASSEVRDPYNSPLHF
DNA: TGTGCCAGCAGTGAAGTCAGGGACCCCTATAATTCACCCCTCCACTTT

D: -
size: -
V: TRBV30
J: TRBJ2-5
CDR3: CAWRVRGWGETQYF
DNA: TGTGCCTGGAGGGTACGGGGGTGGGGGGAGACCCAGTACTTC

D: -
size: -
V: TRBV2
J: TRBJ2-2
CDR3: CASSAGTALGTGELFF
DNA: TGTGCCAGCAGCGCCGGGACCGCACTGGGCACCGGGGAGCTGTTTTTT

D: TRBD1
size: -
V: TRBV6-5
J: TRBJ1-6
CDR3: CASRGQGNSPLHF
DNA: TGTGCCAGCAGGGGACAGGGGAATTCACCCCTCCACTTT

D: TRBD1
size: -
V: TRBV19
J: TRBJ1-1
CDR3: CASSADRVAEAFF
DNA: TGTGCCAGTAGTGCCGACAGGGTCGCTGAAGCTTTCTTT

D: -
size: -
V: TRBV6-5
J: TRBJ1-5
CDR3: CASRDSGNQPQHF
DNA: TGTGCCAGCAGAGACTCCGGGAATCAGCCCCAGCATTTT

D: -
size: -
V: TRBV7-9
J: TRBJ2-7
CDR3: CASSWSTDSYEQYF
DNA: TGTGCCAGCAGCTGGTCGACGGACTCCTACGAGCAGTACTTC

D: -
size: -
V: TRBV7-9
J: TRBJ1-6
CDR3: CASSLRGGNSPLHF
DNA: TGTGCCAGCAGCTTACGGGGGGGTAATTCACCCCTCCACTTT

D: -
size: -
V: TRBV1
J: TRBJ2-3
CDR3: CTSSQGPGQGAGTQYF
DNA: TGCACCAGCAGCCAAGGACCGGGACAGGGGGCGGGCACGCAGTATTTT

D: -
size: -
V: TRBV30
J: TRBJ2-1
CDR3: CAWSHRLEQFF
DNA: TGTGCCTGGAGTCATAGGCTTGAGCAGTTCTTC

D: -
size: once
V: TRBV5-1
J: TRBJ1-2
CDR3: CASSSGRGQYGYTF
DNA: TGCGCCAGCAGCTCTGGACGGGGACAATATGGCTACACCTTC

D: -
size: -
V: TRBV5-1
J: TRBJ1-3
CDR3: CASRLGLRVSGNTIYF
DNA: TGCGCCAGCAGATTGGGACTCAGGGTGTCCGGAAACACCATATATTTT

D: -
size: -
V: TRBV5-4
J: TRBJ2-5
CDR3: CASSLQREETQYF
DNA: TGTGCCAGCAGCTTACAGCGGGAAGAGACCCAGTACTTC

D: -
size: -
V: TRBV5-1
J: TRBJ1-1
CDR3: CASSLAGKSSVFF
DNA: TGCGCCAGCAGCTTGGCCGGGAAATCTTCGGTTTTCTTT

D: TRBD1
size: -
V: TRBV2
J: TRBJ1-2
CDR3: CASSVTTDRKNYGYTF
DNA: TGTGCCAGCAGTGTTACCACGGACAGGAAGAACTATGGCTACACCTTC

D: TRBD1
size: -
V: TRBV3-1/TRBV3-2
J: TRBJ1-4
CDR3: CASSPDRDAEKLFF
DNA: TGTGCCAGCAGCCCGGACAGGGACGCTGAAAAACTGTTTTTT

D: -
size: -
V: TRBV30
J: TRBJ2-5
CDR3: CAWSVMARETQYF
DNA: TGTGCCTGGAGTGTAATGGCAAGGGAGACCCAGTACTTC

D: TRBD2
size: -
V: TRBV5-1
J: TRBJ2-1
CDR3: CASSDAGETYNEQFF
DNA: TGCGCCAGCAGCGACGCGGGGGAGACCTACAATGAGCAGTTCTTC

D: -
size: -
V: TRBV10-3
J: TRBJ1-5
CDR3: CAISPESDNQPQHF
DNA: TGTGCCATCAGCCCGGAATCGGATAATCAGCCCCAGCATTTT

D: TRBD1
size: -
V: TRBV28
J: TRBJ2-7
CDR3: CASSLPGQDSYEQYF
DNA: TGTGCCAGCAGTTTACCGGGACAGGACTCCTACGAGCAGTACTTC

D: -
size: -
V: TRBV4-3
J: TRBJ1-2
CDR3: CASSQESNIGGYTF
DNA: TGCGCCAGCAGCCAAGAATCTAATATTGGGGGCTACACCTTC

D: -
size: -
V: TRBV5-1
J: TRBJ2-2
CDR3: CASSLEDTRNTGELFF
DNA: TGCGCCAGCAGCTTGGAGGACACCCGCAACACCGGGGAGCTGTTTTTT

D: -
size: -
V: TRBV27
J: TRBJ1-5
CDR3: CASSWGGLEPQHF
DNA: TGTGCCAGCAGTTGGGGGGGCCTGGAGCCCCAGCATTTT

D: TRBD1
size: -
V: TRBV28
J: TRBJ1-6
CDR3: CASTSGTGRTPLHF
DNA: TGTGCCAGCACCTCCGGGACAGGGAGAACACCCCTCCACTTT

D: TRBD1
size: -
V: TRBV7-8
J: TRBJ1-2
CDR3: CASSSWDSFYGYTF
DNA: TGTGCCAGCAGCTCTTGGGACAGCTTCTATGGCTACACCTTC

D: -
size: -
V: TRBV14
J: TRBJ2-2
CDR3: CASSQIGELFF
DNA: TGTGCCAGCAGCCAAATTGGGGAGCTGTTTTTT

D: TRBD1
size: -
V: TRBV6-1
J: TRBJ1-3
CDR3: CASSEYGGQYGNTIYF
DNA: TGTGCCAGCAGTGAATACGGGGGACAGTATGGAAACACCATATATTTT

D: -
size: once
V: TRBV5-4
J: TRBJ1-1
CDR3: CASSLKMYLGTEAFF
DNA: TGTGCCAGCAGCTTGAAAATGTACTTGGGAACTGAAGCTTTCTTT

D: TRBD2
size: -
V: TRBV7-2
J: TRBJ2-5
CDR3: CASSLVSGGWETQYF
DNA: TGTGCCAGCAGCCTCGTATCGGGGGGGTGGGAGACCCAGTACTTC

D: TRBD2
size: -
V: TRBV2
J: TRBJ2-7
CDR3: CASSEAGGGTYEQYF
DNA: TGTGCCAGCAGTGAAGCCGGGGGAGGGACCTACGAGCAGTACTTC

D: -
size: -
V: TRBV4-2
J: TRBJ2-6
CDR3: CASSHESSGANVLTF
DNA: TGTGCCAGCAGCCATGAGAGCTCTGGGGCCAACGTCCTGACTTTC

D: TRBD2
size: -
V: TRBV19
J: TRBJ2-5
CDR3: CASRVGGGIQETQYF
DNA: TGTGCCAGTAGGGTGGGCGGGGGGATCCAAGAGACCCAGTACTTC

D: -
size: -
V: TRBV4-3
J: TRBJ2-1
CDR3: CASSQAPSRANEQFF
DNA: TGCGCCAGCAGCCAAGCCCCGTCCAGGGCCAATGAGCAGTTCTTC

D: -
size: -
V: TRBV5-3
J: TRBJ1-2
CDR3: CARSLGRYGYTF
DNA: TGTGCCAGAAGCTTGGGGAGATATGGCTACACCTTC

D: TRBD1
size: -
V: TRBV19
J: TRBJ1-4
CDR3: CASSILGQGATNEKLFF
DNA: TGTGCCAGTAGTATTCTGGGACAGGGGGCGACTAATGAAAAACTGTTTTTT

D: -
size: -
V: TRBV6-1
J: TRBJ1-5
CDR3: CASSELVGQPQHF
DNA: TGTGCCAGCAGTGAATTAGTGGGTCAGCCCCAGCATTTT

D: TRBD2
size: -
V: TRBV9
J: TRBJ2-3
CDR3: CASSSGTSEADTQYF
DNA: TGTGCCAGCAGCTCCGGGACTAGCGAAGCAGATACGCAGTATTTT

D: TRBD2
size: -
V: TRBV9
J: TRBJ2-7
CDR3: CASSSGLAGIYEQYF
DNA: TGTGCCAGCAGCTCAGGACTAGCGGGAATCTACGAGCAGTACTTC